This paragraph covers one T cell receptor (beta chain) sequence. Its antigen is undetermined. This entry belongs to a study of graft-versus-host responses after intestinal transplantation. Study details: Induction using anti-thymocyte globulin, followed by tacrolimus and steroids for roughly 3 years, was given to all recipients. The study's findings and limits: Graft-versus-host to host-versus-graft clonal ratios in allografts were high in patients with graft-donor T cell macrochimerism. Among recipient marrow samples, GvH clones were found; some appeared first in ileum or blood.

The ends lost 2 bases at V and 0 bases at J; junction bases unmatched: 3. The CDR3 totals 16 residues. CDR1 and CDR2 from the germline V gene are SEHNR and FQNEAQ (reference sequence). Sequencing was performed with immunoSEQ multiplex PCR; in TCRdb, only in-frame clones are kept and a portion is missing. The data show more than 20,000 clones, over 65% seen once. Sequences were derived from PBMCs, sampled almost 29 days after intestinal transplant. The chain recombines TRBV7-9 with TRBJ2-1, with 8 bases identical to TRBD1. The sequence derives from a human patient who received an intestinal transplant, so some T cells may come from the graft donor. The CDR3 nucleotides read TGTGCCAGCAGCTTATACAGGGGGAGCTCCTACAATGAGCAGTTCTTC. Translation: CASSLYRGSSYNEQFF.